The 32 T cell receptor beta chains presented below share a single source sample, sequenced in a study of T-cell reconstitution after alpha-beta-depleted transplantation in children. Unique molecular identifiers were used to barcode this TCRbeta library. TCRdb processed the PCR reads anew with MiXCR; each CDR3 protein has one entry. The repertoire includes around 490,000 distinct CDR3 sequences, 10% to 12% of them detected once, and approximately 14% sits in the top ten. Source: PBMCs, mostly from graft donor cells, taken 180 days after TCRalphabeta/CD19-depleted stem cell transplant. The receptors come from a female patient between 2 and 15 years old who had a stem cell transplant for aplastic anemia, so the T cells may come from the graft donor.

Here the CDR3 DNA reads TGCAGCGTTGAATCGACAGCTGGGGGAGAGACCCAGTACTTC. Amino acid sequence: CSVESTAGGETQYF. V is TRBV29-1 and J is TRBJ2-5; D is perhaps TRBD1 or TRBD2 (5 bases each). The ends were cut back, 2 bases at V and 4 bases at J, with 14 bases in the middle. This CDR3 is 14 amino acids long. CDR1 SQVTM and CDR2 ANQGSEA come from the germline V gene.

This clonotype has ten or more counts. This chain uses TRBV6-2 or TRBV6-3 with TRBJ2-7, with 7 bases that match TRBD1. V shed 2 bases and J 3 bases; nucleotides not matched to a gene: 1. CDR1 and CDR2 from the germline V gene are MNHEY and SVGEGT. The CDR3 has 13 residues. The chain's CDR3 is CASSYQGDYEQYF. For the CDR3, the DNA is TGTGCCAGCAGTTACCAGGGGGACTACGAGCAGTACTTC.

This clonotype has just a few counts. J is TRBJ1-2 and V is TRBV29-1; D is unclear. The CDR3 covers 16 residues. CDR1 is SQVTM, CDR2 ANQGSEA, per germline. V was clipped by 1 base and J by 1 base, with 16 bases between them. The CDR3 spells CSVEGVQPYFNYGYTF. In nucleotides, the CDR3 is TGCAGCGTTGAAGGGGTCCAGCCATACTTTAACTATGGCTACACCTTC. The variable domain in full, completed from reference TRBV29-1 and TRBJ1-2, reads SAVISQKPSRDICQRGTSLTIQCQVDSQVTMMFWYRQQPGQSLTLIATANQGSEATYESGFVIDKFPISRPNLTFSTLTVSNMSPEDSSIYLCSVEGVQPYFNYGYTFGSGTRLTVV.

The chain links TRBV6-1 to TRBJ1-2; a weak D match, TRBD1 (6 bases). Germline V gives CDR1 MNHNS, CDR2 SASEGT. This CDR3 has 13 amino acids. V dropped 6 bases and J dropped 3 bases, with 11 bases sitting between them. The CDR3 region has the DNA TGTGCCAGCAGATTCGGGGGCTACTATGGCTACACCTTC. Translating gives CASRFGGYYGYTF.

This clonotype was seen more than once but under ten times. This CDR3 is CSASPDYVPSTDTQYF. The CDR3 nucleotides are TGCAGTGCTAGCCCCGACTACGTACCGAGCACAGATACGCAGTATTTT. The genes are TRBV20-1 and TRBJ2-3, with D perhaps TRBD2 (5 bases). The V and J ends lost 3 bases and 0 bases respectively, with 16 bases between them. This CDR3 spans 16 amino acids. Looked up from germline, CDR1 is DFQATT and CDR2 is SNEGSKA (reference sequence).

This clonotype was seen ten or more times. This rearrangement joins TRBV4-1 to TRBJ2-2; D uncertain. The CDR3 consists of 16 residues. The germline V gene encodes CDR1 MGHRA and CDR2 YSYEKL. The ends were cut back, 3 bases at V and 0 bases at J, with 11 bases in the middle. CDR3 bases: TGCGCCAGCAGCCAGGAGACACCAACGAACACCGGGGAGCTGTTTTTT. Protein sequence: CASSQETPTNTGELFF.

This clonotype occurred a few times. This chain connects TRBV15 to TRBJ2-1, with a tentative D call TRBD2 (6 bases). The CDR3 loop spans 16 amino acids. CDR1 LNHNV and CDR2 YYDKDF come from the germline V gene (reference sequence). The V gene lost 0 bases and the J gene lost 6 bases, with 15 bases spanning the gap. The CDR3 here is CATSRDPAGTPNEQFF. DNA for the CDR3: TGTGCCACCAGCAGAGACCCGGCGGGAACGCCCAATGAGCAGTTCTTC.

This clonotype was counted between two and nine times. CDR3: CASSQDTKSYGYTF. The CDR3 region has the DNA TGTGCCAGCAGCCAAGATACAAAGTCCTATGGCTACACCTTC. The chain is built from TRBV3-1 and TRBJ1-2, with D uncertain. Germline CDR1 is LGHDT and CDR2 is YNNKEL (reference sequence). The CDR3 runs to 14 residues. V lost 0 bases to trimming and J lost 4 bases, with 9 bases between them.

This clonotype was seen a few times. This chain joins TRBV4-3 and TRBJ2-1, with 11 bases lining up with TRBD2. This CDR3 is built from 15 residues. With 4 bases clipped from V and 2 bases from J, the junction kept 1 base outside the gene matches. CDR1 and CDR2 from the germline V gene are LGHNA and YSLEER. The CDR3: CASSPSGRPYNEQFF. Written as DNA, the CDR3 is TGCGCCAGCAGCCCTAGCGGGAGGCCCTACAATGAGCAGTTCTTC.

This chain joins TRBV6-5 and TRBJ2-7, with a tentative D call TRBD1 (6 bases). Germline values: CDR1 MNHEY, CDR2 SVGAGI. CDR3 length: 14 amino acids. V lost 2 bases and J 0 bases, leaving 8 bases between the germline ends. The CDR3 region has the DNA TGTGCCAGCAGTTACGGGGACACCTCCTACGAGCAGTACTTC. Translation gives CASSYGDTSYEQYF.

This clonotype was seen repeatedly, ten times or more. The chain is built from TRBV29-1 and TRBJ1-2; no clear D. CDR3 length equals 12 residues. V lost 6 bases and J 0 bases, leaving 8 bases between the germline ends. Germline assignment: CDR1 SQVTM and CDR2 ANQGSEA. CDR3 nucleotide sequence: TGCAGCGTATGGACCTCTAACTATGGCTACACCTTC. It encodes CSVWTSNYGYTF.

This clonotype was detected a few times. The chain employs TRBV15 and TRBJ2-3, with D perhaps being TRBD1 or TRBD2 (5 bases each). CDR1 and CDR2 (germline): LNHNV, YYDKDF (reference sequence). The CDR3 runs 15 residues. Trimming cost V 5 bases and J 2 bases, with 14 bases left between them. CDR3 in amino acids: CATSFRREPTDTQYF. DNA of the CDR3: TGTGCCACCAGCTTCCGCAGGGAGCCCACAGATACGCAGTATTTT.

This clonotype was observed a few times. V usage is TRBV12-3 or TRBV12-4 and J usage is TRBJ1-2, with D possibly matching TRBD1 (6 bases). CDR3 length: 13 amino acids. Trimming left V 2 bases short and J 8 bases short, with 12 bases between. CDR3 nucleotides: TGTGCCAGCAGTTTATCGAACAGGGTCGGCTACACCTTC. This translates into CASSLSNRVGYTF.

The V and J genes are TRBV6-2 or TRBV6-3 and TRBJ2-1; D is perhaps TRBD2 (6 bases). This CDR3 is 15 amino acids long. Trimming took 10 bases from V and 8 from J, leaving 24 bases between them. Germline-derived CDR1 and CDR2 are MNHEY and SVGEGT. Here the CDR3 reads CATGDLWGWVYEQFF. The CDR3 DNA follows: TGTGCCACCGGGGACTTATGGGGATGGGTCTATGAGCAGTTCTTC.

This chain links TRBV5-4 with TRBJ2-3, with TRBD2 matching over 9 bases. CDR3 size: 16 residues. Germline-derived CDR1 and CDR2 are SGHNT and YYREEE (reference sequence). Unmatched junction bases numbered 10, after V lost 5 bases and J lost 3 bases. In nucleotides, the CDR3 is TGTGCCAGCAGGGAGACTAGCGGAATTATAACAGATACGCAGTATTTT. Translation: CASRETSGIITDTQYF.

The table lists this clonotype with a few counts. This chain connects TRBV6-1 to TRBJ2-5; 10 bases are shared with TRBD1. Germline V CDR1 and CDR2: MNHNS, SASEGT. The ends lost 6 bases at V and 2 bases at J; junction bases unmatched: 9. The CDR3 length is 16 residues. This CDR3 reads CASRMGTGERQETQYF. The CDR3 DNA is TGTGCCAGCAGGATGGGGACAGGGGAAAGGCAAGAGACCCAGTACTTC.

This chain connects TRBV12-3 or TRBV12-4 to TRBJ1-4, with D hard to call. V was trimmed by 3 bases and J by 10 bases, leaving 12 bases between them. CDR3 length: 13 amino acids. For the CDR3, the DNA is TGTGCCAGCAGTTTTTTGTCGGAAGGAAAACTGTTTTTT. Residues: CASSFLSEGKLFF.

This chain uses TRBV29-1 with TRBJ1-4, with D possibly TRBD1 on 5 matching bases. Trimming cost V 4 bases and J 3 bases, with 9 bases left between them. The CDR3 length is 13 residues. CDR1 and CDR2 (germline): SQVTM, ANQGSEA. The CDR3 is CSVGGGANEKLFF. The DNA of the CDR3 is TGCAGCGTTGGTGGGGGGGCTAATGAAAAACTGTTTTTT. Supplemented by reference TRBV29-1 and TRBJ1-4, the full variable domain reads SAVISQKPSRDICQRGTSLTIQCQVDSQVTMMFWYRQQPGQSLTLIATANQGSEATYESGFVIDKFPISRPNLTFSTLTVSNMSPEDSSIYLCSVGGGANEKLFFGSGTQLSVL.

In this sample, this clonotype turned up a few times. This chain uses TRBV28 with TRBJ2-7; D is unresolved. The V end lost 3 bases, the J end lost 2 bases, and 8 bases lay between the germline ends. The CDR3 is 13 residues long. Germline-derived CDR1 and CDR2 are MDHEN and SYDVKM. CDR3 in DNA: TGTGCCAGCAGTTTTCTTACTGCCTACGAGCAGTACTTC. This gives the protein CASSFLTAYEQYF.

The V call is TRBV20-1, the J call TRBJ2-7, with 10 positions matching TRBD1. This CDR3 has 15 residues. Trimming took 0 bases from V and 5 from J; bases not matched to a gene: 7. Germline CDR1 DFQATT, CDR2 SNEGSKA (reference sequence). The DNA for the CDR3 is TGCAGTGCTAGAGATTTCGGGACAGGGGACAACGAGCAGTACTTC. This encodes CSARDFGTGDNEQYF.

This clonotype has more than one count but fewer than ten. The chain is built from TRBV5-5 and TRBJ1-2; D unclear. The CDR3 contains 13 residues. The V gene lost 0 bases and the J gene lost 7 bases, with 10 bases spanning the gap. Germline CDR1 and CDR2: SGHKS and YYEKEE (reference sequence). This CDR3 is CASSLVDGGGYTF. DNA of the CDR3: TGTGCCAGCAGCTTGGTCGACGGAGGTGGCTACACCTTC.

V and J are TRBV5-1 and TRBJ2-2; D tentatively reads TRBD1 or TRBD2 (5 bases each). V gave up 4 bases and J gave up 0 bases, with 13 bases separating them. The CDR3 is 16 amino acids. Germline V gene sequence: CDR1 SGHRS, CDR2 YFSETQ. CDR3 in amino acids: CASSPGPHANTGELFF. DNA of the CDR3: TGCGCCAGCAGCCCGGGGCCCCACGCGAACACCGGGGAGCTGTTTTTT.

This clonotype was detected ten times or more. The V and J genes are TRBV9 and TRBJ2-1; maybe TRBD1 (6 bases). Germline values: CDR1 SGDLS, CDR2 YYNGEE. There are 15 residues in the CDR3. Trimming pared 1 base from V and 4 bases from J, leaving 12 bases between. The CDR3 here is CASSVRQGRYNEQFF. The CDR3 DNA reads as TGTGCCAGCAGCGTAAGGCAGGGGCGATACAATGAGCAGTTCTTC.

This clonotype turned up a few times. The CDR3 spells CASSPLVPGQVTDTQYF. The CDR3 nucleotides are TGTGCCAGCAGCCCTCTAGTCCCCGGACAGGTCACAGATACGCAGTATTTT. The gene calls are TRBV5-6 and TRBJ2-3; 7 positions agree with TRBD1. Trimming cost V 4 bases and J 2 bases; bases outside gene matches: 13. The CDR3 is 17 residues long. Germline V gives CDR1 SGHDT, CDR2 YYEEEE.

In its sample, this clonotype was seen a few times. This chain joins TRBV20-1 and TRBJ2-3; no reliable D call. CDR1 is DFQATT, CDR2 SNEGSKA, per germline (reference sequence). V lost 1 base and J 6 bases, leaving 5 bases between the germline ends. This CDR3 spans 11 amino acids. For the CDR3, the DNA is TGCAGTGCTAGAGTCAGCGATACGCAGTATTTT. As protein: CSARVSDTQYF.

Worth noting for this clonotype: Just one base apart from a much larger clone, this may be a read error. The rearrangement uses TRBV7-9 and TRBJ1-1; D is unclear. The V end was cut by 3 bases, the J end by 7 bases, with 6 bases between. Germline lookup yields CDR1 SEHNR and CDR2 FQNEAQ (reference sequence). The CDR3 consists of 11 residues. CDR3 in amino acids: CASSFEGEAFF. CDR3 coding DNA: TGTGCCAGCAGCTTTGAGGGTGAAGCTTTCTTT. Variable domain in full (rest from reference TRBV7-9 and TRBJ1-1): DTGVSQNPRHKITKRGQNVTFRCDPISEHNRLYWYRQTLGQGPEFLTYFQNEAQLEKSRLLSDRFSAERPKGSFSTLEIQRTEQGDSAMYLCASSFEGEAFFGQGTRLTVV.

This clonotype was counted only a few times. This chain joins TRBV7-9 and TRBJ2-3; D may be TRBD1 (6 bases). The CDR3 runs 15 residues. Germline CDR1 is SEHNR and CDR2 is FQNEAQ (reference sequence). The V gene lost 5 bases and the J gene lost 0 bases, with 12 bases spanning the gap. The CDR3 DNA reads as TGTGCCAGCAGCCCAGGGGCCTTGAGCACAGATACGCAGTATTTT. Translation gives CASSPGALSTDTQYF.

There are a few counts of this clonotype. For the CDR3, the DNA is TGTGCCAGCAGTAAGCAGGGGGCGAATCTAGCTGAAGCTTTCTTT. It encodes CASSKQGANLAEAFF. The chain has TRBV28 and TRBJ1-1, with TRBD1 identical over 8 bases. Germline loops: CDR1 MDHEN, CDR2 SYDVKM. Germline trimming cut 5 bases from V and 6 bases from J; bases unmatched to any gene: 11. CDR3 size: 15 residues.

This clonotype was recorded a few times. The chain carries TRBV30 and TRBJ1-2; the D is unclear. Germline V gene lookup returns CDR1 GTSNPN and CDR2 SVGIG (reference sequence). The CDR3 has 12 amino acids. V was cut by 4 bases and J by 3 bases, with 9 bases left in between. In nucleotides, the CDR3 is TGTGCCTGGAACAACCCCCACTATGGCTACACCTTC. It specifies CAWNNPHYGYTF.

This clonotype was observed a handful of times. This rearrangement joins TRBV12-3 or TRBV12-4 to TRBJ2-5; D may correspond to TRBD1 or TRBD2 (5 bases each). The length of the CDR3 is 14 residues. The V end was cut by 2 bases, the J end by 4 bases, with 11 bases between. For the CDR3, the DNA is TGTGCCAGCAGTTTAACCCGGGGCCTAGAGACCCAGTACTTC. This encodes CASSLTRGLETQYF.

This clonotype has more than one count but fewer than ten. CDR3 protein: CASSSPGRGHSSYNEQFF. CDR3 bases: TGTGCCAGCAGTAGCCCAGGGAGGGGGCACAGCTCCTACAATGAGCAGTTCTTC. The V and J genes are TRBV6-2 or TRBV6-3 and TRBJ2-1; the D call may be TRBD1 or TRBD2 (7 bases each). CDR1 MNHEY and CDR2 SVGEGT come from the germline V gene. V lost 5 bases and J 0 bases, leaving 20 bases between the germline ends. The CDR3 has 18 amino acids.

This clonotype has a handful of counts. J is TRBJ2-6 and V is TRBV4-3, with a weak D call TRBD2 (5 bases). Trimming pared 4 bases from V and 0 bases from J, leaving 13 bases between. CDR3 length: 17 amino acids. Germline V lookup: CDR1 LGHNA, CDR2 YSLEER. CDR3 DNA sequence: TGCGCCAGCAGCCCCCCAGCAGCGGTCTCTGGGGCCAACGTCCTGACTTTC. Its protein product is CASSPPAAVSGANVLTF.